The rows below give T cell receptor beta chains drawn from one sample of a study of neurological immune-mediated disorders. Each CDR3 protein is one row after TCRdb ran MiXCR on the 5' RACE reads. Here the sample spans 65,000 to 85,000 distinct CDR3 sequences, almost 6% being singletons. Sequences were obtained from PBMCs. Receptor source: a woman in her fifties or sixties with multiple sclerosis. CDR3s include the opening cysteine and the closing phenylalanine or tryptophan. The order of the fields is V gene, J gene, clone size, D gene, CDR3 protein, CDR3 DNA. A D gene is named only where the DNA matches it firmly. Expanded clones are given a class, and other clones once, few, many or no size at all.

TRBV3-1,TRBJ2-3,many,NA,CASSPWGASTDTQYF,TGTGCCAGCAGCCCCTGGGGGGCTAGCACAGATACGCAGTATTTT
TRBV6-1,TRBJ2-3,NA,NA,CASRTAFADDTQYF,TGTGCCAGCAGAACGGCGTTTGCCGATGATACGCAGTATTTT
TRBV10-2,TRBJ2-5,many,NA,CASRTLEETQYF,TGCGCCAGCAGGACCCTGGAGGAGACCCAGTACTTC
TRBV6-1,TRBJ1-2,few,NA,CASSEAGGALYGYTF,TGTGCCAGCAGTGAAGCAGGGGGTGCCCTCTATGGCTACACCTTC
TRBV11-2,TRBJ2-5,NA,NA,CASSLDFEETQYF,TGTGCCAGCAGCTTAGATTTTGAAGAGACCCAGTACTTC
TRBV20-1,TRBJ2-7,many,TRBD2,CSARGGVAGRNEQYF,TGCAGTGCTAGGGGGGGAGTAGCGGGGAGGAACGAGCAGTACTTC
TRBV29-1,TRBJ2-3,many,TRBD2,CSIFLAGGSTDTQYF,TGCAGCATCTTCTTAGCGGGGGGCAGCACAGATACGCAGTATTTT
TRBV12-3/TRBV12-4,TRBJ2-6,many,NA,CASRVSGANVLTF,TGTGCCAGCAGAGTCTCTGGGGCCAACGTCCTGACTTTC
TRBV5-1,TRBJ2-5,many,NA,CASSLVAQETQYF,TGCGCCAGCAGCTTGGTGGCACAAGAGACCCAGTACTTC
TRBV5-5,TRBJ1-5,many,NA,CASRLDTGKNQPQHF,TGTGCCAGCAGACTTGACACGGGGAAAAATCAGCCCCAGCATTTT
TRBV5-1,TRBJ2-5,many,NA,CASSLEGGSQETQYF,TGCGCCAGCAGCTTGGAGGGGGGTTCTCAAGAGACCCAGTACTTC
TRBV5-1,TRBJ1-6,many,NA,CASSRVSASVNNSPLHF,TGCGCCAGCAGTAGAGTGTCGGCGTCAGTTAATAATTCACCCCTCCACTTT
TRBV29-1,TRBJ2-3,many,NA,CSVSRTDTQYF,TGCAGCGTTTCCCGCACAGATACGCAGTATTTT
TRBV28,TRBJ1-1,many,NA,CASRTLGEAFF,TGTGCCAGCAGAACCCTGGGTGAAGCTTTCTTT
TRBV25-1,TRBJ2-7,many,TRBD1,CATGQVSYEQYF,TGTGCCACTGGACAGGTCTCCTACGAGCAGTACTTC
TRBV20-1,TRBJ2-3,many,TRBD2,CSAIDRTSSYTDTQYF,TGCAGTGCTATTGATCGGACTAGCAGTTACACAGATACGCAGTATTTT
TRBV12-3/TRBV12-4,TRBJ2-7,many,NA,CASSFEGLVYEQYF,TGTGCCAGCAGTTTTGAGGGACTGGTGTACGAGCAGTACTTC
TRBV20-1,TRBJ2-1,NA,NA,CSARELASYNEQFF,TGCAGTGCTAGAGAACTAGCCTCTTACAATGAGCAGTTCTTC
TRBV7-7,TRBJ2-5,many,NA,CASSPGSGRQETQYF,TGTGCTAGCAGCCCAGGTAGCGGACGACAAGAGACCCAGTACTTC
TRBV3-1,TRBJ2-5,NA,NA,CASSRDPADGTQYF,TGTGCCAGCAGCCGAGACCCTGCGGACGGGACCCAGTACTTC
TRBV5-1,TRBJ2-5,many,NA,CASSQRGTSETQYF,TGCGCCAGCAGCCAAAGAGGGACCTCAGAGACCCAGTACTTC
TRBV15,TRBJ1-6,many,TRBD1,CATSREDRVYSPLHF,TGTGCCACCAGCAGGGAGGACAGGGTATATTCACCCCTCCACTTT
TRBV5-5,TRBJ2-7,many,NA,CASSFPGTEQYF,TGTGCCAGCAGCTTTCCGGGTACGGAGCAGTACTTC
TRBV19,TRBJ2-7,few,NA,CASSRTESYEQYF,TGTGCCAGTAGTAGGACAGAATCCTACGAGCAGTACTTC
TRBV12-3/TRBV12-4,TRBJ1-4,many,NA,CASSLRVNEKLFF,TGTGCCAGCAGTTTGAGGGTGAATGAAAAACTGTTTTTT
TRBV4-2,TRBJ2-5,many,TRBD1,CASSQELSGQGALRRETQYF,TGTGCCAGCAGCCAAGAATTATCGGGACAGGGGGCTCTTCGGAGAGAGACCCAGTACTTC
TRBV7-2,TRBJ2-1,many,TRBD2,CASSYELAGGSYNEQFF,TGTGCCAGCAGCTATGAACTAGCGGGGGGTTCCTACAATGAGCAGTTCTTC
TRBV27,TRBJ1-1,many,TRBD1,CASTGTGTNTEAFF,TGTGCCAGCACGGGGACAGGGACCAACACTGAAGCTTTCTTT
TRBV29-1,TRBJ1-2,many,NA,CSVLEFRYGYTF,TGCAGCGTTTTGGAATTCCGCTATGGCTACACCTTC